This T cell receptor beta chain was captured in a study of blood T cell repertoires in COVID-19. This CDR3 contains 13 residues. With V trimmed by 3 bases and J by 6 bases, 2 bases remained unmatched. Germline-derived CDR1 and CDR2 are SGHDN and FVKESK. Profiled with immunoSEQ multiplex PCR; TCRdb holds only in-frame clones, not every one. The sample holds some 320,000 clones, 90% seen once. The sample taken for sequencing was PBMCs or T cells enriched from blood (not recorded which). The chain uses TRBV14 and TRBJ2-1; the match to TRBD1 covers 7 bases. This receptor was taken from a man in his 60s who had recovered from COVID-19. In nucleotides, the CDR3 is TGTGCCAGCAGCCAGACAGGGCCCAATGAGCAGTTCTTC. It yields the protein CASSQTGPNEQFF.